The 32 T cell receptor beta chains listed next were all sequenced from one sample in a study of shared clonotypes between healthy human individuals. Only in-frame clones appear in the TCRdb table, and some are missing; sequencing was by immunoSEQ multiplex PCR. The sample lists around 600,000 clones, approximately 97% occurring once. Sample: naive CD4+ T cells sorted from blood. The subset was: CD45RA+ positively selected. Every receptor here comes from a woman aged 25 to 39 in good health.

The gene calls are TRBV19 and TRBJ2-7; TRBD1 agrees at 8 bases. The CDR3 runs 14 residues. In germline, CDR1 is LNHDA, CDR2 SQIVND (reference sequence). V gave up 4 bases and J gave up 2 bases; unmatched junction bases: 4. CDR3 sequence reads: CASSRRTGPYEQYF. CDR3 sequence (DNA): TGTGCCAGTAGTAGGCGGACAGGGCCCTACGAGCAGTACTTC.

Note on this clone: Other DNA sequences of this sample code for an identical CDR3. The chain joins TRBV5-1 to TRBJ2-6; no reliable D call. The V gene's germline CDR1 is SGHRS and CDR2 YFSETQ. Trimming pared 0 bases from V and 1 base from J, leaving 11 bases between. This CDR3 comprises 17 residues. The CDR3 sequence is CASSLVGGPSGANVLTF. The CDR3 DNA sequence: TGCGCCAGCAGCTTGGTAGGCGGACCTTCTGGGGCCAACGTCCTGACTTTC.

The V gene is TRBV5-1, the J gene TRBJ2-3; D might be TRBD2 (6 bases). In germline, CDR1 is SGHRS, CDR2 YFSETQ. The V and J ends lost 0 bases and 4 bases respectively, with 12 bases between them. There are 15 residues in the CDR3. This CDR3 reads CASSLGVSGPDTQYF. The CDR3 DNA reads TGCGCCAGCAGCTTGGGAGTTAGCGGTCCAGATACGCAGTATTTT.

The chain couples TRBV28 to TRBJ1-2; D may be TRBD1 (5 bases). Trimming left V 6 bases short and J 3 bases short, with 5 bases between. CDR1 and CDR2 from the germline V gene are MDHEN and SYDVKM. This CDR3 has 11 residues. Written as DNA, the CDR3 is TGTGCCAGCAGACAGGACTATGGCTACACCTTC. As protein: CASRQDYGYTF.

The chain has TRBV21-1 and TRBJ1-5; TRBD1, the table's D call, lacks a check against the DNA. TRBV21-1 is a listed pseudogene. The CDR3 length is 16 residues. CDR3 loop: CASSAPDRGCRQPQHF. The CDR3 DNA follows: TGTGCCAGCAGCGCGCCTGACAGGGGGTGCCGACAGCCCCAGCATTTT.

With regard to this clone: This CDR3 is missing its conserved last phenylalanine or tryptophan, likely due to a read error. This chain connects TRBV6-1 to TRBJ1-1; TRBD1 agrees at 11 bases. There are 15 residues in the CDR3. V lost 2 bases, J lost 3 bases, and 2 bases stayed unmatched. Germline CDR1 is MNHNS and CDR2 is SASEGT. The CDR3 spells CASSEPGQGDTEAFV. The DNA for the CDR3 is TGTGCCAGCAGTGAACCGGGACAGGGGGACACTGAAGCTTTCGTT.

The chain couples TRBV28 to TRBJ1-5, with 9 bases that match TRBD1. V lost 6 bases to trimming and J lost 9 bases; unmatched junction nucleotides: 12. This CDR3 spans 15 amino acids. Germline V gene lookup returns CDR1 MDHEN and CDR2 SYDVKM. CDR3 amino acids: CASRPTGGASRPQHF. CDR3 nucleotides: TGTGCCAGCAGACCCACAGGGGGCGCCTCTCGGCCCCAGCATTTT.

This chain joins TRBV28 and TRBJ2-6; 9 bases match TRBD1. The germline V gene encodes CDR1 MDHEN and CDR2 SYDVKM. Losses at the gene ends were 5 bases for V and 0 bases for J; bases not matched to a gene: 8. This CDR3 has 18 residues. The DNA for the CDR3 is TGTGCCAGCAGTGGGACAGGGTTTCAGTCCTCTGGGGCCAACGTCCTGACTTTC. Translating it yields CASSGTGFQSSGANVLTF. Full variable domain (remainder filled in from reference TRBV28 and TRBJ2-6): DVKVTQSSRYLVKRTGEKVFLECVQDMDHENMFWYRQDPGLGLRLIYFSYDVKMKEKGDIPEGYSVSREKKERFSLILESASTNQTSMYLCASSGTGFQSSGANVLTFGAGSRLTVL.

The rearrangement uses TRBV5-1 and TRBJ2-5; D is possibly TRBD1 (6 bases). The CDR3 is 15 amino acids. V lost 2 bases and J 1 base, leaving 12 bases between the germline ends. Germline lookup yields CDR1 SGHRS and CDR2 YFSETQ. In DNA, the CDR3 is TGCGCCAGCAGCTTAATACCAGGGGCCCAAGAGACCCAGTACTTC. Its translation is CASSLIPGAQETQYF. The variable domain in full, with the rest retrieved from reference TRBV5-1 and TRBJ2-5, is KAGVTQTPRYLIKTRGQQVTLSCSPISGHRSVSWYQQTPGQGLQFLFEYFSETQRNKGNFPGRFSGRQFSNSRSEMNVSTLELGDSALYLCASSLIPGAQETQYFGPGTRLLVL.

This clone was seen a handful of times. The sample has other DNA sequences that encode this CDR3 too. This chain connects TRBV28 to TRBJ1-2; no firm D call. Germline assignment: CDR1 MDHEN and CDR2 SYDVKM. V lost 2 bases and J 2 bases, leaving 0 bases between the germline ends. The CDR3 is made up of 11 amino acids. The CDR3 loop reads CASSLNYGYTF. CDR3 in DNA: TGTGCCAGCAGTTTAAACTATGGCTACACCTTC.

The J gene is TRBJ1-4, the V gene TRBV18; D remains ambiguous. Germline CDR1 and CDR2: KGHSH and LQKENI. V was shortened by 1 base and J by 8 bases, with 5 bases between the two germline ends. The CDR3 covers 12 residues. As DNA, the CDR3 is TGTGCCAGCTCACCACAGACAGAAAAACTGTTTTTT. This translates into CASSPQTEKLFF.

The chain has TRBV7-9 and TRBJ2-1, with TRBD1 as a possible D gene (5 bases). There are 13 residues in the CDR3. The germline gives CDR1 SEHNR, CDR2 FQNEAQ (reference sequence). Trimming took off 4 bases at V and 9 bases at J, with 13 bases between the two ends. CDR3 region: CASSSSGAAEQFF. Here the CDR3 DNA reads TGTGCCAGCAGCTCTTCTGGGGCAGCTGAGCAGTTCTTC.

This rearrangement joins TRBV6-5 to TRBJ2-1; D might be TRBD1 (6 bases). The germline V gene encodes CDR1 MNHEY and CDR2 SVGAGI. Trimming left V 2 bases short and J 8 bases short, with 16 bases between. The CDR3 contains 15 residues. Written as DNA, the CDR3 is TGTGCCAGCAGTTACGGTGGGGGCGCCGCGGATGAGCAGTTCTTC. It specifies CASSYGGGAADEQFF.

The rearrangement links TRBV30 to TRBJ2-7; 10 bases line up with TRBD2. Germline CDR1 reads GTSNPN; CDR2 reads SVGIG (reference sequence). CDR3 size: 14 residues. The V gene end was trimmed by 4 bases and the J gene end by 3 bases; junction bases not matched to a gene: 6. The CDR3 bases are TGTGCCTGGACTAGAGGACTAGCGGACTACGAGCAGTACTTC. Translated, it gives CAWTRGLADYEQYF.

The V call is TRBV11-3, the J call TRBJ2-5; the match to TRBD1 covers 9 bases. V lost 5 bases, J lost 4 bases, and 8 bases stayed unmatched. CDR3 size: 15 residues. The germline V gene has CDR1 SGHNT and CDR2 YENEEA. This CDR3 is CASSKGQGGPETQYF. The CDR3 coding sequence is TGTGCCAGCAGCAAGGGACAGGGAGGGCCAGAGACCCAGTACTTC.

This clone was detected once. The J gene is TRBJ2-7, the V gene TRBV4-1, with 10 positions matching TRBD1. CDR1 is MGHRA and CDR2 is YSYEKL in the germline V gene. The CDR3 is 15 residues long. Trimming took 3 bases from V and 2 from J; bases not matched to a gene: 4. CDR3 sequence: CASSHGDRGPYEQYF. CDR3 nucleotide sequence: TGCGCCAGCAGCCACGGGGACAGGGGTCCCTACGAGCAGTACTTC.

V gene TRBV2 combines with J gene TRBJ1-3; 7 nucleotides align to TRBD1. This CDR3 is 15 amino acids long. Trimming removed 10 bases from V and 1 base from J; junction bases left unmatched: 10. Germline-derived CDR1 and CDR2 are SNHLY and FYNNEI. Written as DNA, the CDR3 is TGTGCCATCATCCTACGACAGGGATCTGGAAACACCATATATTTT. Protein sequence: CAIILRQGSGNTIYF.

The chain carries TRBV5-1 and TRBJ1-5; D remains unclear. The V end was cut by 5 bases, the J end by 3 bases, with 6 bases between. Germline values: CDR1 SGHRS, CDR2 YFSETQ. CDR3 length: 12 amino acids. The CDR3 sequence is CASSRINQPQHF. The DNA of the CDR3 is TGCGCCAGCAGTCGAATCAATCAGCCCCAGCATTTT.

DNA of the CDR3: TGTGCCAGTAGTTGGACAGGGGAAGCCTACGAGCAGTACTTC. Translating gives CASSWTGEAYEQYF. J is TRBJ2-7 and V is TRBV19, with 9 bases that match TRBD1. The V gene end was trimmed by 5 bases and the J gene end by 2 bases; junction bases not matched to a gene: 4. Germline CDR1 is LNHDA and CDR2 is SQIVND (reference sequence). The length of the CDR3 is 14 residues.

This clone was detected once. CDR3 sequence: CASMNPRVGSGNTIYF. CDR3 bases: TGTGCCAGCATGAACCCGCGAGTGGGGAGTGGAAACACCATATATTTT. The chain has TRBV27 and TRBJ1-3; D is unclear. Germline CDR1 reads MNHEY; CDR2 reads SMNVEV (reference sequence). The CDR3 loop spans 16 amino acids. V was trimmed by 7 bases and J by 3 bases, leaving 19 bases between them.

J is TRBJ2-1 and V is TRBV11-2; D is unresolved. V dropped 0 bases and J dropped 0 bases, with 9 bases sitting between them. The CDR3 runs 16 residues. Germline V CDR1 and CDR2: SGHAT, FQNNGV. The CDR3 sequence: CASSLDNGLSYNEQFF. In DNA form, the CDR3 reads TGTGCCAGCAGCTTAGATAACGGCCTCTCCTACAATGAGCAGTTCTTC.

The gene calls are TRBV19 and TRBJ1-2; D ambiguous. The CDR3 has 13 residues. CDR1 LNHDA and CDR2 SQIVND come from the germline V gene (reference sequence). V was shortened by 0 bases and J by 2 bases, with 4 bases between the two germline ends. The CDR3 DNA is TGTGCCAGTAGTATAGACAAGAACTATGGCTACACCTTC. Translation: CASSIDKNYGYTF. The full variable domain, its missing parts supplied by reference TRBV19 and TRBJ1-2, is DGGITQSPKYLFRKEGQNVTLSCEQNLNHDAMYWYRQDPGQGLRLIYYSQIVNDFQKGDIAEGYSVSREKKESFPLTVTSAQKNPTAFYLCASSIDKNYGYTFGSGTRLTVV.

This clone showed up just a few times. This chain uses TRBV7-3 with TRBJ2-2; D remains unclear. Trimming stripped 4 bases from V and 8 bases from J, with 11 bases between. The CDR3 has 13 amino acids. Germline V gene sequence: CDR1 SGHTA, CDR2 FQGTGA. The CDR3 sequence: CASSSVSRGELFF. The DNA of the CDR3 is TGTGCCAGCAGCTCCGTATCGAGGGGGGAGCTGTTTTTT. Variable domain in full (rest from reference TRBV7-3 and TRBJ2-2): GAGVSQTPSNKVTEKGKYVELRCDPISGHTALYWYRQSLGQGPEFLIYFQGTGAADDSGLPNDRFFAVRPEGSVSTLKIQRTERGDSAVYLCASSSVSRGELFFGEGSRLTVL.

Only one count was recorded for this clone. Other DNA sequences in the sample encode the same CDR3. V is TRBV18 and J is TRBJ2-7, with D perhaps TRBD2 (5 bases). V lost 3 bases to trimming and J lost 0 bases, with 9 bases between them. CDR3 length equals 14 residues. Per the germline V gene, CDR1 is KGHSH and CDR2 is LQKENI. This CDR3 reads CASSPPGSSYEQYF. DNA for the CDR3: TGTGCCAGCTCACCCCCGGGGAGCTCCTACGAGCAGTACTTC.

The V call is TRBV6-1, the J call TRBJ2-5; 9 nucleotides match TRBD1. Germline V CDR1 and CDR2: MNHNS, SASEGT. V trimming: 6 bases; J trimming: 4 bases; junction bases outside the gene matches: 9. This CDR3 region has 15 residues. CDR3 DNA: TGTGCCAGCAGGCAAACAGGGGGCGCGGGAGAGACCCAGTACTTC. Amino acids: CASRQTGGAGETQYF.

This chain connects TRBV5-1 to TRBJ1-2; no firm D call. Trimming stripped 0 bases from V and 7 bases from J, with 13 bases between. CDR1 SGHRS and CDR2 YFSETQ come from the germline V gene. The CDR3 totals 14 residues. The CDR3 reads CASSLESGTFGYTF. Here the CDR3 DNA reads TGCGCCAGCAGCTTGGAGTCAGGAACATTTGGCTACACCTTC. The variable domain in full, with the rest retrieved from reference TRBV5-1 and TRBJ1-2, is KAGVTQTPRYLIKTRGQQVTLSCSPISGHRSVSWYQQTPGQGLQFLFEYFSETQRNKGNFPGRFSGRQFSNSRSEMNVSTLELGDSALYLCASSLESGTFGYTFGSGTRLTVV.

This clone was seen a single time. For the CDR3, the DNA is TGCGCCAGCAGTGAGTCGTTCGCAACAGGCAATGAGCAGTTCTTC. It encodes CASSESFATGNEQFF. This chain links TRBV10-1 with TRBJ2-1; TRBD1 is a possible D gene (5 bases). Germline V gene lookup returns CDR1 WNHNN and CDR2 SYGVQD (reference sequence). The germline V and J ends were trimmed by 0 bases and 6 bases, with 12 bases remaining between them. There are 15 residues in the CDR3.

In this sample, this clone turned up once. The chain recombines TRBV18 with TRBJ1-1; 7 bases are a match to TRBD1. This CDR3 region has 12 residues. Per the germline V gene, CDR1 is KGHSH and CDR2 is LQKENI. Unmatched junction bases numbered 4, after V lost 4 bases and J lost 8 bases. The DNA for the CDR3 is TGTGCCAGCTCACGACGGGACAGCGAAGCTTTCTTT. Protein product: CASSRRDSEAFF.

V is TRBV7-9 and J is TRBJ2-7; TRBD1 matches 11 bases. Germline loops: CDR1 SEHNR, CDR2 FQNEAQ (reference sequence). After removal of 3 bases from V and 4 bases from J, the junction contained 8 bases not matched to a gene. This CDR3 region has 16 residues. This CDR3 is CASSLDRGLYVYEQYF. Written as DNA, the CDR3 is TGTGCCAGCAGCTTGGACAGGGGGCTTTACGTGTACGAGCAGTACTTC.

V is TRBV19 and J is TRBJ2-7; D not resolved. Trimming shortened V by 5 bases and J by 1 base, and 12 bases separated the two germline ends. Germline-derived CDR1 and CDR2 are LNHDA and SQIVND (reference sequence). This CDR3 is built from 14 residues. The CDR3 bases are TGTGCCAGTAGTCAGCAGGCCACTTCCTACGAGCAGTACTTC. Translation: CASSQQATSYEQYF.

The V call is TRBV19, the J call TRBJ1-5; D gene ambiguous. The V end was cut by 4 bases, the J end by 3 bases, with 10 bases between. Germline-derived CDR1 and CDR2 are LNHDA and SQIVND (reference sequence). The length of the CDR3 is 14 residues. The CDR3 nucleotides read TGTGCCAGTAGTAAAAGTGGCTACAATCAGCCCCAGCATTTT. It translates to CASSKSGYNQPQHF.

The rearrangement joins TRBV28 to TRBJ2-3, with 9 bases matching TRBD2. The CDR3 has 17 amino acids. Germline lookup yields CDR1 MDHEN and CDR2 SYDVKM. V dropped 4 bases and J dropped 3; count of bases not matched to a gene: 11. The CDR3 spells CASSSIGLAPTTDTQYF. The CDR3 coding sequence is TGTGCCAGCAGTTCAATAGGACTAGCGCCAACAACAGATACGCAGTATTTT.